Listed below are T cell receptor beta chains from one sample, sequenced in a study of neurological immune-mediated disorders. TCRdb used MiXCR to reprocess the 5' RACE reads, holding one entry per CDR3 protein. The table records about 62,000 distinct CDR3 sequences, around 5.2% of them present only once. Sequencing used PBMCs. These receptors originate from a woman in her 50s with multiple sclerosis. CDR3s include the opening cysteine and the closing phenylalanine or tryptophan. The D gene is left open where the match is weak. The size entry is marked missing in some rows and otherwise reads once, few, many or a size class.

v_call	d_call	j_call	clone_size	cdr3_aa	cdr3_nt
TRBV7-2	NA	TRBJ1-2	many	CASSLRGGYTF	TGTGCCAGCAGCTTAAGAGGGGGCTACACCTTC
TRBV7-7	TRBD1	TRBJ1-2	many	CASTELTGGNGYTF	TGTGCTAGCACCGAGTTAACAGGGGGTAATGGCTACACCTTC
TRBV11-2	TRBD2	TRBJ2-1	NA	CASRAGGAVNEQFF	TGTGCCAGCAGGGCGGGGGGGGCAGTTAATGAGCAGTTCTTC
TRBV12-3/TRBV12-4	NA	TRBJ2-4	many	CASSFSGGPGNIQYF	TGTGCCAGCAGTTTTTCTGGGGGCCCAGGAAACATTCAGTACTTC
TRBV10-3	TRBD2	TRBJ2-3	many	CAIGNGGTDTQYF	TGTGCCATCGGTAACGGGGGGACTGATACGCAGTATTTT
TRBV20-1	NA	TRBJ1-1	many	CSARQDSYTEAFF	TGCAGTGCTAGGCAGGACAGTTACACTGAAGCTTTCTTT
TRBV5-1	NA	TRBJ2-3	many	CASSHDSTDTQYF	TGCGCCAGCAGCCACGACAGCACAGATACGCAGTATTTT
TRBV20-1	NA	TRBJ1-4	many	CSARDRTNEKLFF	TGCAGTGCTAGAGACAGGACCAATGAAAAACTGTTTTTT
TRBV5-5	NA	TRBJ2-5	many	CASSPGPSQETQYF	TGTGCCAGCAGCCCCGGACCAAGCCAAGAGACCCAGTACTTC
TRBV20-1	NA	TRBJ1-1	NA	CSAEPRYTEAFF	TGCAGTGCTGAGCCTAGGTACACTGAAGCTTTCTTT
TRBV3-1	NA	TRBJ1-1	many	CASSRDRGFLGTEAFF	TGTGCCAGCAGCCGGGACCGAGGATTTTTAGGGACTGAAGCTTTCTTT
TRBV5-1	NA	TRBJ2-1	few	CASSLYGSSYNEQFF	TGCGCCAGCAGCTTGTATGGGAGCTCCTACAATGAGCAGTTCTTC
TRBV11-2	TRBD1	TRBJ2-2	many	CASSHTGTGYAGELFF	TGTGCCAGCAGCCACACCGGGACAGGGTATGCCGGGGAGCTGTTTTTT
TRBV20-1	NA	TRBJ1-6	many	CSARDVKDSYNSPLHF	TGCAGTGCTAGAGATGTTAAGGATTCCTATAATTCACCCCTCCACTTT
TRBV6-6	TRBD2	TRBJ2-1	many	CASSYPGGEKHNEQFF	TGTGCCAGCAGTTACCCGGGGGGGGAAAAGCACAATGAGCAGTTCTTC
TRBV5-1	NA	TRBJ2-7	many	CASSLAGTWAGEQYF	TGCGCCAGCAGCTTGGCGGGGACATGGGCTGGGGAGCAGTACTTC
TRBV7-2	NA	TRBJ1-2	NA	CASSLARGDSGYTF	TGTGCCAGCAGCTTAGCGAGGGGGGATTCTGGCTACACCTTC
TRBV20-1	TRBD2	TRBJ2-3	many	CSAFGLGGPSTDTQYF	TGCAGTGCGTTTGGGTTGGGAGGGCCTAGCACAGATACGCAGTATTTT
TRBV29-1	NA	TRBJ2-1	few	CSVGHNEQFF	TGCAGCGTTGGGCACAATGAGCAGTTCTTC
TRBV9	NA	TRBJ2-2	many	CASSVAGNTGELFF	TGTGCCAGCAGCGTAGCAGGGAACACCGGGGAGCTGTTTTTT
TRBV20-1	NA	TRBJ1-2	many	CSASDEGTGYGYTF	TGCAGTGCTAGTGATGAAGGAACGGGCTATGGCTACACCTTC
TRBV10-3	NA	TRBJ2-1	many	CAIIRDTSYNEQFF	TGTGCCATCATCCGGGACACTTCCTACAATGAGCAGTTCTTC
TRBV5-1	NA	TRBJ1-2	many	CASSPGRLYGYTF	TGCGCCAGCAGCCCCGGACGCCTCTATGGCTACACCTTC
TRBV10-1	NA	TRBJ1-2	many	CASSESRNYGYTF	TGCGCCAGCAGTGAGTCCCGGAACTATGGCTACACCTTC
TRBV29-1	NA	TRBJ2-1	many	CSVGRAGSYNEQFF	TGCAGCGTCGGTCGTGCGGGCTCCTACAATGAGCAGTTCTTC
TRBV6-2/TRBV6-3	NA	TRBJ1-4	many	CASSYEAFAEKLFF	TGTGCCAGCAGTTACGAGGCTTTTGCGGAAAAACTGTTTTTT
TRBV7-2	TRBD1	TRBJ2-4	NA	CASSIDTGGDQYF	TGTGCCAGCAGCATCGACACAGGGGGCGATCAGTACTTC
TRBV12-3/TRBV12-4	TRBD1	TRBJ1-2	many	CASSLADRANYGYTF	TGTGCCAGCAGTTTAGCTGACAGGGCTAACTATGGCTACACCTTC
TRBV7-2	NA	TRBJ1-2	many	CASSLRVLRDYGYTF	TGTGCCAGCAGCTTAAGGGTCCTAAGGGACTATGGCTACACCTTC
TRBV20-1	NA	TRBJ1-1	NA	CSAPELGRAFF	TGCAGTGCCCCTGAACTCGGGCGAGCTTTCTTT
TRBV4-1	TRBD2	TRBJ2-4	NA	CASSQDSAWIAGVEGNDIQYF	TGCGCCAGCAGCCAAGACTCCGCTTGGATAGCGGGGGTAGAGGGTAATGACATTCAGTACTTC
TRBV5-1	NA	TRBJ2-1	many	CASSPEGPPAYNEQFF	TGCGCCAGCAGCCCCGAGGGCCCCCCAGCTTATAATGAGCAGTTCTTC
TRBV5-6	NA	TRBJ1-2	many	CASSLVRGHGYTF	TGTGCCAGCAGCTTGGTCAGGGGCCATGGCTACACCTTC
TRBV5-6	NA	TRBJ2-5	NA	CTSSVGGRETQYF	TGTACCAGCAGCGTGGGGGGAAGGGAGACCCAGTACTTC
TRBV29-1	NA	TRBJ2-1	few	CSAGKIDEQFF	TGCAGCGCCGGAAAGATCGATGAGCAGTTCTTC
TRBV25-1	NA	TRBJ1-6	many	CASSVQAAEFPLNF	TGTGCCAGCAGTGTTCAGGCCGCAGAGTTCCCCCTCAACTTT
TRBV7-3	TRBD1	TRBJ2-7	many	CASSLTGQGSYEQYF	TGTGCCAGCAGCTTAACCGGACAGGGGTCCTACGAGCAGTACTTC
TRBV20-1	NA	TRBJ1-2	many	CSATDPNYGYTF	TGCAGTGCCACAGACCCTAACTATGGCTACACCTTC
TRBV28	NA	TRBJ2-3	many	CATLRGTGSTDTQYF	TGTGCCACCTTAAGAGGGACGGGCAGCACAGATACGCAGTATTTT
TRBV28	TRBD2	TRBJ2-1	NA	CASSVRGGAYNEQFF	TGTGCCAGCAGTGTCCGCGGGGGGGCCTACAATGAGCAGTTCTTC
TRBV20-1	NA	TRBJ2-1	many	CSASVGGSSYNEQFF	TGCAGTGCTAGCGTCGGGGGCAGCTCCTACAATGAGCAGTTCTTC
TRBV12-3/TRBV12-4	NA	TRBJ2-1	many	CASSLTGTAYNEQFF	TGTGCCAGCAGTTTAACGGGGACCGCCTACAATGAGCAGTTCTTC
TRBV7-3	TRBD1	TRBJ1-4	many	CASSLSTGGGEKLFF	TGTGCCAGCAGCCTCTCGACAGGGGGCGGTGAAAAACTGTTTTTT
TRBV3-1	NA	TRBJ1-1	NA	CASSQFGMDTEAFF	TGTGCCAGCAGCCAATTCGGCATGGACACTGAAGCTTTCTTT
TRBV6-2/TRBV6-3	NA	TRBJ1-5	many	CASSYSSYNQPQHF	TGTGCCAGCAGTTACTCCAGCTACAATCAGCCCCAGCATTTT
TRBV4-1	NA	TRBJ2-1	many	CASSQALALEQFF	TGCGCCAGCAGCCAGGCGCTAGCTCTGGAGCAGTTCTTC
TRBV6-6	NA	TRBJ2-1	many	CASSYTSIRSDEQFF	TGTGCCAGCAGTTATACTAGTATTAGGTCCGATGAGCAGTTCTTC
TRBV7-9	NA	TRBJ1-2	NA	CASSSEQKAPYTF	TGTGCCAGCAGCTCGGAACAGAAAGCTCCCTACACCTTC
TRBV12-5	NA	TRBJ1-3	many	CASGLGATSGNTIYF	TGTGCTAGTGGTTTAGGGGCGACCTCTGGAAACACCATATATTTT
TRBV15	NA	TRBJ2-5	many	CATSWGRTYQETQYF	TGTGCCACCAGTTGGGGACGTACTTACCAAGAGACCCAGTACTTC
TRBV3-1	NA	TRBJ2-2	many	CASSQTGFSAGELFF	TGTGCCAGCAGCCAAACAGGGTTTTCGGCCGGGGAGCTGTTTTTT
TRBV5-6	TRBD2	TRBJ2-3	many	CASSLVGGGSTDTQYF	TGTGCCAGCAGCTTAGTGGGCGGGGGGAGCACAGATACGCAGTATTTT
TRBV5-1	NA	TRBJ2-3	many	CATSLSAPSTDTQYF	TGCGCCACTAGTCTGAGCGCTCCTAGCACAGATACGCAGTATTTT
TRBV2	TRBD1	TRBJ2-7	many	CASSLTGTGTPEQYF	TGTGCCAGCAGTCTCACCGGGACAGGGACCCCCGAGCAGTACTTC
TRBV7-6	NA	TRBJ2-3	NA	CASSLAETEAGTQYF	TGTGCCAGCAGCTTAGCAGAGACAGAGGCGGGTACGCAGTATTTT